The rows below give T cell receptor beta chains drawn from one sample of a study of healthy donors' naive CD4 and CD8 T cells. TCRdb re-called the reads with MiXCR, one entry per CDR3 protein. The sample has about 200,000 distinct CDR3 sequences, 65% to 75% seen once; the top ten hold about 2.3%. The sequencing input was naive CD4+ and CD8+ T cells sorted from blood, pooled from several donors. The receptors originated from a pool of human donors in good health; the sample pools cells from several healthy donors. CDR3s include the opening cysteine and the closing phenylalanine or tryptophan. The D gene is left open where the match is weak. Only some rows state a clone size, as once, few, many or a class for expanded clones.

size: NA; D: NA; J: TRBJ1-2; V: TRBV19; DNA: TGTGCCTCCATCCGGTCGGCACTCGGCTACACCTTC; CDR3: CASIRSALGYTF
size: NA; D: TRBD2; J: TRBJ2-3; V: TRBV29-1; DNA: TGCAGCGTTGAAACTCTGCTAGCGGAAACCAACACAGATACGCAGTATTTT; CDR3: CSVETLLAETNTDTQYF
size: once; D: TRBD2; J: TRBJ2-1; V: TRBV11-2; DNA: TGTGCCAGCAGTTTCAGCGGGAGTCTTTACAATGAGCAGTTCTTC; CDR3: CASSFSGSLYNEQFF
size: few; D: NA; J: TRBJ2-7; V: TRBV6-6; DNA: TGTGCCAGCAGTTCCCTCCCAGCGGGCCCCGGCGTCGAGCAGTACTTC; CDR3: CASSSLPAGPGVEQYF
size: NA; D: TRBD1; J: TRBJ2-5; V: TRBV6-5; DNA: TGTGCCAGCAGTTTGGACAGGGGGAGACAAGAGACCCAGTACTTC; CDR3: CASSLDRGRQETQYF
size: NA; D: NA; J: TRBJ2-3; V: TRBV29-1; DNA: TGCAGCGTTGAACGGGACAGCACAGATACGCAGTATTTT; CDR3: CSVERDSTDTQYF
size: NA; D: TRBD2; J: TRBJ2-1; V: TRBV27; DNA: TGTGCCAGCAGTTTCCCAAAAGGGCTAGCGGCGGGGAATGAGCAGTTCTTC; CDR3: CASSFPKGLAAGNEQFF
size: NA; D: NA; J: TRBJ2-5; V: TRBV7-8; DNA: TGTGCCAGCAGCTTGGAGCTGGTAGGACAAGAGACCCAGTACTTC; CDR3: CASSLELVGQETQYF
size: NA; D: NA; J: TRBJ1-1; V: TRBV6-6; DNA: TGTGCCAGCAGTTACACCAAGTTAACACGAAACACTGAAGCTTTCTTT; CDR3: CASSYTKLTRNTEAFF
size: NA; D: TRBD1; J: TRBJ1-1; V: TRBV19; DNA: TGTGCCAGTTCAAAAACAGGGGGCCGGGTATCGGAAGCTTTCTTT; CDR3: CASSKTGGRVSEAFF
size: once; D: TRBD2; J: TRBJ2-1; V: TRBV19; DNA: TGTGCCAGTAGTATAGCTAGCGGGAGCTACAATGAGCAGTTCTTC; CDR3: CASSIASGSYNEQFF
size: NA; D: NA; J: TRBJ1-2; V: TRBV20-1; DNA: TGCAGTGCTAAGCGGGGTTCCACTATCTCATATGGCTACACCTTC; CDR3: CSAKRGSTISYGYTF
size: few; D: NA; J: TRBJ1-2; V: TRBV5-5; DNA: TGTGCCAGCAACAGAGAAAGTGCCTACACCTTC; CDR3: CASNRESAYTF
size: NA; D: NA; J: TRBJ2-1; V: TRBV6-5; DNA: TGTGCCAGCAAGAGGGTCGGATGGGAAGAGCAGTTCTTC; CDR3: CASKRVGWEEQFF
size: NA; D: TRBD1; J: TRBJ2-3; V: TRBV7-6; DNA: TGTGCCAGCAGCCGACTAAAGGGGACAGGCACAGATACGCAGTATTTT; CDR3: CASSRLKGTGTDTQYF
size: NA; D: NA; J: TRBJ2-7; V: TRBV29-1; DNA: TGCAGCGTTGTATCGGGGGACGAGCAGTACTTC; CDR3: CSVVSGDEQYF
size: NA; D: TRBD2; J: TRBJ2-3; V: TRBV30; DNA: TGTGCCTGGAGTCCCTTAGCGGGAGGGAGCACAGATACGCAGTATTTT; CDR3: CAWSPLAGGSTDTQYF
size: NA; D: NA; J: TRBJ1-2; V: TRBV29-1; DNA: TGCAGCGTTGAAAGGGCCTATGGCTACACCTTC; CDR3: CSVERAYGYTF
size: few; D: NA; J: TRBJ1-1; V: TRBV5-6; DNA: TGTGCCAGCAGCTTGGGGAACTCCGGGGCCTGGGATGAAGCTTTCTTT; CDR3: CASSLGNSGAWDEAFF
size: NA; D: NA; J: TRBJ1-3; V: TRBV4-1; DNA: TGCGCCAGCAGCCAAGATTCACGTGAAGGGGTCTCTGGAAACACCATATATTTT; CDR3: CASSQDSREGVSGNTIYF
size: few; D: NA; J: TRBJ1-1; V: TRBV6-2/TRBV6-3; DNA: TGTGCCAGCAGTTACTCGAGGGTCCCTGAAGCTTTCTTT; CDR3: CASSYSRVPEAFF
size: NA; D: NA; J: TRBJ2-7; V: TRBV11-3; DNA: TGTGCCAGCAGCTTAGCAGAGGGACGGCAGTACTTC; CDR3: CASSLAEGRQYF
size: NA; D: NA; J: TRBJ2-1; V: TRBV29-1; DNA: TGCAGCGTTGAGGTTGGGAGCTCCTACAATGAGCAGTTCTTC; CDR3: CSVEVGSSYNEQFF
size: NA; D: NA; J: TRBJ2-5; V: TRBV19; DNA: TGTGCCAGCACCCAGACGGGGGCGCAGGAGACCCAGTACTTC; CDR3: CASTQTGAQETQYF
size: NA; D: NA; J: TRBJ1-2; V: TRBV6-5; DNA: TGTGCCAGCAGTAGGACTGATTCCTATGGCTACACCTTC; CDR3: CASSRTDSYGYTF
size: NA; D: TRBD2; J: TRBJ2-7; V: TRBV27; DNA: TGTGCCAGCAGGGAAGCGGGAGGCTCCGAGCAGTACTTC; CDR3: CASREAGGSEQYF
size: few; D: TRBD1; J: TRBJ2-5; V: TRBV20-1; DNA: TGCAGTGCTAGAGATCAGACAGGGAAGGGTTTAGAGGAGACCCAGTACTTC; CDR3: CSARDQTGKGLEETQYF